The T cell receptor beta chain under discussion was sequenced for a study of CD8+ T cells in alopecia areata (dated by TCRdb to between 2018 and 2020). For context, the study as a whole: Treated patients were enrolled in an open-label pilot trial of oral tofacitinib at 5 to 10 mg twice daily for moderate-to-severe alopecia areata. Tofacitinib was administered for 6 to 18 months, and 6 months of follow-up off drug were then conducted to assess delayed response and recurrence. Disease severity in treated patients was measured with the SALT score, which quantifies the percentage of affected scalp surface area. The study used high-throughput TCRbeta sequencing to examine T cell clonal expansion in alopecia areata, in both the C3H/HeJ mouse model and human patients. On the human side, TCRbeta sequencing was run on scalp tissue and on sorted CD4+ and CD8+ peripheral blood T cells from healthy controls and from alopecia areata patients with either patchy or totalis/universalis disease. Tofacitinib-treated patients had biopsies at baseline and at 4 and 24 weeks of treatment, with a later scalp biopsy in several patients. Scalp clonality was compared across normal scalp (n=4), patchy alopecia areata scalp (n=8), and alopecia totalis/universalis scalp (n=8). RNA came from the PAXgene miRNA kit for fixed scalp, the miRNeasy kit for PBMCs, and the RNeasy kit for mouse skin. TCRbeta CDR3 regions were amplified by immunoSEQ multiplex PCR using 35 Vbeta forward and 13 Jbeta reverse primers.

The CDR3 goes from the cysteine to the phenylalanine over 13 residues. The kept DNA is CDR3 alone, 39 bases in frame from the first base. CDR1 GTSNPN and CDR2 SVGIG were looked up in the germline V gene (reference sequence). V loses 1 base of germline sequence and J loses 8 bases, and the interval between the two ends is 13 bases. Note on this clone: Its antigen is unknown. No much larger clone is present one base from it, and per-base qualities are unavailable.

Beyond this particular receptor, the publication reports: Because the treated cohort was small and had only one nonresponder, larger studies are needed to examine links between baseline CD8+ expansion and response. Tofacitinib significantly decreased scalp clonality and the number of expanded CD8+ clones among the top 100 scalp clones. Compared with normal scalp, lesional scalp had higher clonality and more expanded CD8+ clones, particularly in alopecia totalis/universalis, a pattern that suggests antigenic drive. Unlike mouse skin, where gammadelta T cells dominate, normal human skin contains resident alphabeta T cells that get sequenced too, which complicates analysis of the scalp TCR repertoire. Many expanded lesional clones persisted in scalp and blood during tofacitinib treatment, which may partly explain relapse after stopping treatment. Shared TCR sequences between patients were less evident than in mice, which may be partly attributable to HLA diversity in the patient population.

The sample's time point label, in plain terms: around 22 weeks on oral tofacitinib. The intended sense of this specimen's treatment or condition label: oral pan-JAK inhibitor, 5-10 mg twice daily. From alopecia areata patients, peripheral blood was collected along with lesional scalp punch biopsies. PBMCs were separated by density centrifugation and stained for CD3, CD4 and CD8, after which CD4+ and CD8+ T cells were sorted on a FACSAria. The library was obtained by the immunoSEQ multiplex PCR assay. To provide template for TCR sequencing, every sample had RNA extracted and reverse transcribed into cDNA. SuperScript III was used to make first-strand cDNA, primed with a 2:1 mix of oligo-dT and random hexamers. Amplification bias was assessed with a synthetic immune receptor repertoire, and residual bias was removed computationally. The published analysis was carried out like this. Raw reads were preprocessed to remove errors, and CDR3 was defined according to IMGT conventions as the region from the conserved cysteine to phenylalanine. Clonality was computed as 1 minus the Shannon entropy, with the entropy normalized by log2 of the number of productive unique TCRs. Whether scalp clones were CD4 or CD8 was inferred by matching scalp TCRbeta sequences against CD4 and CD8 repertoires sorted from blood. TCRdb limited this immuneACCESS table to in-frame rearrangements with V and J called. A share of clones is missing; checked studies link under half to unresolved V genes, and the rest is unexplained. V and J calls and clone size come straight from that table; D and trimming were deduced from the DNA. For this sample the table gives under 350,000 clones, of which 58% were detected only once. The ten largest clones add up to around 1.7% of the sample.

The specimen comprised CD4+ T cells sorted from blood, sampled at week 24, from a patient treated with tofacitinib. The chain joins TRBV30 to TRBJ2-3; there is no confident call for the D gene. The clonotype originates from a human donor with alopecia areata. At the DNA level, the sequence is TGTGCCTGGAGTGGAATAGTAGGCGGTACGCAGTATTTT. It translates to CAWSGIVGGTQYF.